The 3 T cell receptor beta chains listed next were all sequenced from one sample in a study of blood T cell repertoires in COVID-19. The data were produced by immunoSEQ multiplex PCR, yet TCRdb's version contains in-frame clones alone and is incomplete. The data show about 160,000 clones, about 80% seen once. Input material: peripheral blood. The receptor source for this set is a man between 65 and 85 years old who had recovered from COVID-19.

This chain connects TRBV18 to TRBJ2-1; 7 bases map to TRBD2. The J segment lost 6 bases and the V segment lost 0 bases, leaving 5 bases of the junction unmatched. In germline, CDR1 is KGHSH, CDR2 LQKENI. CDR3 length: 15 residues. In DNA, the CDR3 is TGTGCCAGCTCACCACCGGGAGGGCCTGTCAATGAGCAGTTCTTC. Encoded protein: CASSPPGGPVNEQFF.

The chain has TRBV7-2 and TRBJ2-7; 9 positions agree with TRBD2. Trimming removed 4 bases from V and 6 bases from J; junction bases left unmatched: 10. Germline CDR1 is SGHTA and CDR2 is FQGNSA. The CDR3 is 15 residues long. CDR3 loop: CASSSPGLAIREQYF. As DNA, the CDR3 is TGTGCCAGCAGCTCGCCGGGACTAGCCATTCGCGAGCAGTACTTC.

The CDR3 nucleotides are TGTGCCAGCAGCTTATTTGTGGGAGGGAACACCGGGGAGCTGTTTTTT. Translation gives CASSLFVGGNTGELFF. The chain employs TRBV13 and TRBJ2-2, with D possibly TRBD2 on 6 matching bases. V was pared by 2 bases and J by 1 base, with 11 bases between. Per the germline V gene, CDR1 is PRHDT and CDR2 is FYEKMQ (reference sequence). The CDR3 loop spans 16 amino acids.